This T cell receptor beta chain was recovered during a study of T-cell memory formation after mild COVID-19. MiXCR, applied by TCRdb to the 5' RACE reads, yields one record per CDR3 protein. The profile shows 450,000 to 650,000 distinct CDR3 sequences, around 21% of them singletons. This clonotype was seen many times. What it binds is not known. Study-level findings and limits: That cross-reactive memory joined was suggested by some responding clones appearing in pre-infection memory.

The sample consisted of PBMCs or a T cell subset sorted from them (not recorded which). The clonotype comes from an adult woman who had mild COVID-19 (a few samples of this study predate the infection). Cell type and time point are not known.

DNA for the CDR3: TGTGCCAGCAGTCTCCGGGATAACAATGAGCAGTTCTTC. Translated, it gives CASSLRDNNEQFF. V is TRBV12-3 or TRBV12-4 and J is TRBJ2-1, with D tentatively TRBD2 (5 bases). Trimming removed 5 bases at V and 5 bases at J, with 10 bases between. The CDR3 extends over 13 amino acids.